The entry that follows covers one T cell receptor beta chain sequence. Its target is not known. CD45RO-negative, CCR7-positively selected cells formed the naive CD8 fraction, excluding terminally differentiated effector memory CD45RA+ cells. The data derive from a study of shared clonotypes between healthy human individuals. Deep-level running was used for the assay. Clones were sequenced by immunoSEQ multiplex PCR, and TCRdb holds only the in-frame ones, with some missing. The table records roughly 650,000 clones, roughly 96% of them present only once. Study-wide findings and caveats: The researchers took only blood, and tissue repertoires probably look different.

CDR3 length: 14 amino acids. After removal of 7 bases from V and 5 bases from J, the junction contained 8 bases not matched to a gene. Germline CDR1 reads PRHDT; CDR2 reads FYEKMQ (reference sequence). V is TRBV13 and J is TRBJ2-5; 9 bases are shared with TRBD2. The source of this sequence is a woman in her thirties in good health. Sample: naive CD8+ T cells sorted from blood. The CDR3 sequence: CASTLRAGGETQYF. CDR3 DNA sequence: TGTGCCAGCACCCTTCGCGCGGGAGGGGAGACCCAGTACTTC.